This is a list of T cell receptor beta chains from one sample in a study of T cell responses to AZD1222 COVID-19 vaccine. Sequenced by immunoSEQ multiplex PCR; TCRdb stores in-frame clones only, minus some. The sample comprises about 120,000 clones, roughly nine tenths of which are singletons, and more than 2.5% rests with the top ten. Sequenced here: peripheral blood, sampled on day 0 of AZD1222 vaccination. The receptor set was obtained from an adult in good health. Both conserved end residues are part of each CDR3. Fields, in order: J gene, CDR3 length, V gene, CDR3 protein.

TRBJ1-2 13 TRBV5-1 CASSSPGKDGYTF
TRBJ1-3 16 TRBV3-1/TRBV3-2 CASSQLEIYSGNTIYF
TRBJ1-2 14 TRBV2 CASSELGEDYGYTF
TRBJ1-2 15 TRBV19 CASSLLKTANYGYTF
TRBJ1-1 13 TRBV19 CASIRDWDTEAFF
TRBJ1-1 13 TRBV12-3/TRBV12-4 CASSFRFGRLAFF
TRBJ1-4 14 TRBV2 CASKWDRANEKLFF
TRBJ1-4 16 TRBV5-6 CASSPSRGPDNEKLFF
TRBJ1-4 15 TRBV27 CASSFQPATNEKLFF
TRBJ2-5 14 TRBV24-1 CATSEGLAPETQYF
TRBJ1-2 12 TRBV4-2 CASSQEAFGYTF
TRBJ2-1 19 TRBV9 CASSVGWGALAVSYNEQFF